This T cell receptor (beta chain) was sequenced for a study of T cell repertoires in aging, cancer and after chemotherapy. TCR beta rearrangements were amplified from peripheral blood genomic DNA. The CDR3 runs 17 residues. The germline gives CDR1 LGHNT, CDR2 FRNRAP. Multiplex touch-down PCR with TRB-A/B primers amplified rearranged V-D-J TRB sequences. TCRdb analysed the multiplex PCR reads with MiXCR anew, one entry per CDR3 protein. The sample includes about 11,000 distinct CDR3 sequences, about 42% of them seen just once. The sequencing input was blood. The V and J genes are TRBV12-5 and TRBJ2-1; 7 nucleotides line up with TRBD2. This TCR was recovered from a human donor in good health. CDR3 sequence: CASSLATTDSGYNEQFF. Here the CDR3 DNA reads TGTGCCAGCAGTTTAGCGACTACTGATAGCGGGTACAATGAGCAGTTCTTC.